This TCR beta chain originates from a study of blood T cells in healthy people across ages. This clonotype was seen more than once but under ten times. Then a second PCR, running about 6 to 12 cycles, was carried out with a sample-barcoded 5' primer and a J-beta primer mix. TCRdb recomputed calls from the 5' RACE reads with MiXCR, one row per CDR3 protein. In the table there are fewer than 2 million distinct CDR3 sequences, around 40% of which are singletons. From germline, CDR1 is SGHVS and CDR2 FQNEAQ. This CDR3 spans 15 amino acids. V was clipped by 1 base and J by 8 bases, with 15 bases between them.

The clonotype comes from a human donor in good health. The genes are TRBV7-8 and TRBJ2-1; the D is unclear. Sequenced input: blood. The DNA of the CDR3 is TGTGCCAGCAGCTTAGAATACCTGGGGTACTATGAGCAGTTCTTC. Translating it yields CASSLEYLGYYEQFF.